The entry below describes one T cell receptor (beta chain). What antigen it recognizes has not been identified. No base-level quality is on record; no much larger clone is a single base apart. For deep sequencing, each PBMC sample was run in six replicates, with libraries mostly built from roughly 460 ng of input genomic DNA. Following the manufacturer's instructions, the team built TCRbeta libraries using the immunoSEQ hsTCRbeta kit. The finished libraries were brought together in one pool at around 3.1 nM, which was then read using an Illumina NovaSeq 6000 S4 flow cell. On the authors' methods: Raw data preprocessing and quality control were performed with the immunoSEQ Analyzer. The analysis was limited to productive rearrangements, and each clonotype was defined by a unique CDR3 amino acid sequence. Repertoire clonality was estimated as the Gini-Simpson index, which was calculated using the R package tcR. Student's t test was used to compare Gini indices, and Pearson correlation was used to assess associations with tumor size change. The table comes from immuneACCESS by way of TCRdb, which keeps in-frame sequences with V and J called. Part of the clones is missing from these tables; in studies checked, under half for an unresolved V gene and the rest for unknown reasons. That table gives V, J and clone size, and the DNA gave D and trimming. The sample contains more than 12,000 clones, 55% to 75% of them found a single time. Less than 3% of the sample is in the top ten clones.

V lost 5 bases and J lost 2 bases, and the count of bases not matched to a germline gene is 6. From the germline V gene (reference sequence), CDR1 is LNHDA and CDR2 is SQIVND. The CDR3 goes from the cysteine to the phenylalanine over 15 residues. This entry keeps only the CDR3 DNA: 45 bases, framed from base 1. This record belongs to a study of neoadjuvant anti-PD-1 for oral cavity cancer (dated by TCRdb to 2020 to 2022). At the level of the whole study: Three to four biweekly doses of nivolumab at 3 mg/kg were mostly administered to patients before curative-intent surgical resection. For patients who did not progress, a fourth nivolumab dose was given around day 43, followed by definitive surgical resection on days 50-56. Responders were defined as patients with complete response, partial response or stable disease by RECIST 1.1; non-responders were defined as patients with progression. There were roughly 11 patients in the parent correlative cohort, and the response rate was more than 25%. Study-wide findings and limitations: Higher pretreatment blood TCRbeta clonality and lower post-treatment tumor TCRbeta clonality were correlated with higher pretreatment blood Treg/Th17 ratios. Only a few patients per response group were included in the TCR analyses, and larger cohorts for validation were called for by the authors. After neoadjuvant nivolumab, significantly higher T cell clonality (Gini index) was found within PBMCs in non-responders than in responders.

The time point label for this specimen denotes: before neoadjuvant nivolumab. Patients were newly diagnosed with stage II-IVA oral cavity squamous cell carcinoma and had received no prior systemic or radiation treatment. The cohort was composed of patients with HPV-negative, locally advanced oral cavity squamous cell carcinoma. Peripheral blood mononuclear cells were analyzed directly and were not maintained or expanded in culture. Samples came from a longitudinal correlative study of a single-arm phase II trial of neoadjuvant nivolumab in oral cavity squamous cell carcinoma. Subject-matched pre- and post-treatment PBMCs and tumors from three responders and three non-responders underwent genomic DNA-based TCRbeta sequencing. Peripheral blood mononuclear cells were collected once before nivolumab treatment and again after treatment, at the time of surgery. The Maxwell RSC DNA from Cells kit was used to extract genomic DNA from PBMCs.

The V gene is TRBV19 and the J gene is TRBJ2-3; 8 central bases correspond to TRBD2. Here the sequenced sample was PBMCs, taken before nivolumab (anti-PD-1) treatment. The origin of this receptor is a person between 40 and 85 years old with oral cavity squamous cell carcinoma. The nucleotides read TGTGCCAGTAGTTCACTAGCGGAAATCACAGATACGCAGTATTTT. This is translated as CASSSLAEITDTQYF.